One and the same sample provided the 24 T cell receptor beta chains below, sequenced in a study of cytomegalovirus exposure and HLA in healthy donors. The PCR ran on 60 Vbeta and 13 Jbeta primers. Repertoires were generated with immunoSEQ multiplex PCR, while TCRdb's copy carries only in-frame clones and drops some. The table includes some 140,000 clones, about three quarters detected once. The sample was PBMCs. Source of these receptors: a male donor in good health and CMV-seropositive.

CDR3 in DNA: TGTGCCAGCAGTCGAAAACAGGGGCTATACGAGCAGTACTTC. Its protein is CASSRKQGLYEQYF. This chain uses TRBV6-5 with TRBJ2-7; 7 nucleotides agree with TRBD1. Germline V gene sequence: CDR1 MNHEY, CDR2 SVGAGI. The CDR3 runs to 14 residues. V lost 5 bases, J lost 4 bases, and 8 bases stayed unmatched.

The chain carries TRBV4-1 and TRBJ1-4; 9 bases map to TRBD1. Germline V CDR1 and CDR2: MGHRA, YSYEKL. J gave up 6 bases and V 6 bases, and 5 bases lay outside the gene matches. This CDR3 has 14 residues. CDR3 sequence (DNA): TGCGCCAGCAGTTACACAGGGGGCGATGAAAAACTGTTTTTT. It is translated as CASSYTGGDEKLFF.

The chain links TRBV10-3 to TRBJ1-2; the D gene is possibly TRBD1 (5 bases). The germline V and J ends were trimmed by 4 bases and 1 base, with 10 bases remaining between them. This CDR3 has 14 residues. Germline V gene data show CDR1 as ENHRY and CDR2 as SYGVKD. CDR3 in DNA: TGTGCCATCAGTGGGAAGGACATTAACTATGGCTACACCTTC. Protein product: CAISGKDINYGYTF.

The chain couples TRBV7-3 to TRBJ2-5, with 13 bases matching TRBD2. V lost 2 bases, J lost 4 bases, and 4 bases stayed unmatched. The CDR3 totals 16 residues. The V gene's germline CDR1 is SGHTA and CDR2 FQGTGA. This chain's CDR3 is CASSLSTSGGRETQYF. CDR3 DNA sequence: TGTGCCAGCAGCTTATCGACTAGCGGGGGGCGAGAGACCCAGTACTTC.

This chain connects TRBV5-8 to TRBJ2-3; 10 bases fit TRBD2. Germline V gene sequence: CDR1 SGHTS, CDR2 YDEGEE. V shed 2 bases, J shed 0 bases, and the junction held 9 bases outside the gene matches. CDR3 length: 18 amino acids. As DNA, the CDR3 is TGTGCCAGCAGCTTAGGTTCTAGCGGGAGCGGTAGCACAGATACGCAGTATTTT. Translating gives CASSLGSSGSGSTDTQYF.

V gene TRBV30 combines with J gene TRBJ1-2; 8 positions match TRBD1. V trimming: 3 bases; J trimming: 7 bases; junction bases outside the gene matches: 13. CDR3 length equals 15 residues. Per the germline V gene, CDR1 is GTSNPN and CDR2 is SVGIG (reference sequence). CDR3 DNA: TGTGCCTGGAGGGGACAGGTCTATTCATCGGGTGGCTACACCTTC. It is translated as CAWRGQVYSSGGYTF.

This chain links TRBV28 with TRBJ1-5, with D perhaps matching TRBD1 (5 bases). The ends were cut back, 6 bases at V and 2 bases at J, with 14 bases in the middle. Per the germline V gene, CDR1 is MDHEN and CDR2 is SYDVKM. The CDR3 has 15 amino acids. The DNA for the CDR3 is TGTGCCAGCAGAACCGATTTACAGGGCAATCAGCCCCAGCATTTT. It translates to CASRTDLQGNQPQHF.

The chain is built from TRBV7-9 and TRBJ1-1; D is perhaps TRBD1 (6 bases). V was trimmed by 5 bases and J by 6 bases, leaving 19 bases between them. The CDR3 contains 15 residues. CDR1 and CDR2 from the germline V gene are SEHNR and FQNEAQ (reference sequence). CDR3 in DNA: TGTGCCAGCAGCGTCAGCCGGGACAAGAGATCTGAAGCTTTCTTT. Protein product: CASSVSRDKRSEAFF. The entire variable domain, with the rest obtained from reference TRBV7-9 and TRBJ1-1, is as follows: DTGVSQNPRHKITKRGQNVTFRCDPISEHNRLYWYRQTLGQGPEFLTYFQNEAQLEKSRLLSDRFSAERPKGSFSTLEIQRTEQGDSAMYLCASSVSRDKRSEAFFGQGTRLTVV.

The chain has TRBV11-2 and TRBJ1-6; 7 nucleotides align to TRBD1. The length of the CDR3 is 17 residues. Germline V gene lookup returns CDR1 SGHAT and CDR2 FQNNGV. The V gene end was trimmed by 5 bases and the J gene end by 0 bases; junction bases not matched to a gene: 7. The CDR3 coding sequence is TGTGCCAGCAGCCTGGACAGGATCAGCTCCTATAATTCACCCCTCCACTTT. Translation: CASSLDRISSYNSPLHF.

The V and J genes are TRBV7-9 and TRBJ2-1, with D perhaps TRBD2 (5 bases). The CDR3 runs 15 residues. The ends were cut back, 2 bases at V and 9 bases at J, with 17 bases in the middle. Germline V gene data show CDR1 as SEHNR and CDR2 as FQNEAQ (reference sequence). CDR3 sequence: CASSLPLPDLIEQFF. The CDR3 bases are TGTGCCAGCAGCTTACCTTTACCGGACTTGATTGAGCAGTTCTTC.

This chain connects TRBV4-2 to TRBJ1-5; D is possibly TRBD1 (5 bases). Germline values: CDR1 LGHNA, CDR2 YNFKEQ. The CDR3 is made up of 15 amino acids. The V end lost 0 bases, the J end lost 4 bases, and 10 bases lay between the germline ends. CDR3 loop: CASSQDSGRNQPQHF. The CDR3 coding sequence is TGTGCCAGCAGCCAAGATTCAGGGAGGAATCAGCCCCAGCATTTT.

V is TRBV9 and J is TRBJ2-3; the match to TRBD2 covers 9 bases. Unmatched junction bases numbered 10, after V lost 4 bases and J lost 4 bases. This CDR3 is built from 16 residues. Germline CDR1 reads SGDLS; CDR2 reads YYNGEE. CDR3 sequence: CASSPPRASGADTQYF. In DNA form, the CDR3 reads TGTGCCAGCAGCCCCCCTCGGGCTAGCGGGGCAGATACGCAGTATTTT.

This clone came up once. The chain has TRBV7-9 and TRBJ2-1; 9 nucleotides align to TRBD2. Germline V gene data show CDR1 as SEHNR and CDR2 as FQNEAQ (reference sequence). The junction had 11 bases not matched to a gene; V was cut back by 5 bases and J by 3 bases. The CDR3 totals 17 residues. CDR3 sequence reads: CASSPFPSGVIYNEQFF. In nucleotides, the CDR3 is TGTGCCAGCAGCCCGTTCCCTAGCGGGGTAATCTACAATGAGCAGTTCTTC.

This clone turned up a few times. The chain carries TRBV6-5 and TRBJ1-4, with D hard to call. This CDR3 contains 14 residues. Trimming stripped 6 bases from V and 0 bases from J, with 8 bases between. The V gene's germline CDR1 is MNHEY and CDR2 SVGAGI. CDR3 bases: TGTGCCAGCAGCTACCTAGCAACTAATGAAAAACTGTTTTTT. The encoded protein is CASSYLATNEKLFF.

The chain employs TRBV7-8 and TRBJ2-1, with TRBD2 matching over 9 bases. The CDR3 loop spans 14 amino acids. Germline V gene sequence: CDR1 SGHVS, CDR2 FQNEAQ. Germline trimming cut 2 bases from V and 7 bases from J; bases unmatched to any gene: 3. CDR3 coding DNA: TGTGCCAGCAGCTTATTGCGGGAGGGAAATGAGCAGTTCTTC. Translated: CASSLLREGNEQFF.

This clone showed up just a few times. CDR3 nucleotide sequence: TGTGCCAGCTCACCACGGGCGGGGGGTGAGAGCAATCAGCCCCAGCATTTT. Amino acid sequence: CASSPRAGGESNQPQHF. This chain uses TRBV18 with TRBJ1-5; tentatively, D is TRBD1 (5 bases). V was pared by 1 base and J by 1 base, with 14 bases between. Germline-derived CDR1 and CDR2 are KGHSH and LQKENI. The CDR3 consists of 17 residues. The full variable domain, completed using reference TRBV18 and TRBJ1-5, is NAGVMQNPRHLVRRRGQEARLRCSPMKGHSHVYWYRQLPEEGLKFMVYLQKENIIDESGMPKERFSAEFPKEGPSILRIQQVVRGDSAAYFCASSPRAGGESNQPQHFGDGTRLSIL.

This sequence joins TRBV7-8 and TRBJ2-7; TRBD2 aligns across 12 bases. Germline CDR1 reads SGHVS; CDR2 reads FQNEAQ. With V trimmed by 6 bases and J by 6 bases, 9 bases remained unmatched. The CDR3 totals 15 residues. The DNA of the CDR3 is TGTGCCAGCAGGGGACTCCCGGGACTAGCGGGCGAGCAGTACTTC. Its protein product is CASRGLPGLAGEQYF.

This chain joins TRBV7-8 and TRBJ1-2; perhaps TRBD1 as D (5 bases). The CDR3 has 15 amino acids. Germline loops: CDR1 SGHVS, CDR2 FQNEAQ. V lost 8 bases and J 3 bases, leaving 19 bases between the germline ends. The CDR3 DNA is TGTGCCAGCGGATATCAGGGTCACTATGACTATGGCTACACCTTC. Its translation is CASGYQGHYDYGYTF. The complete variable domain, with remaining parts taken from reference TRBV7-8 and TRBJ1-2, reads GAGVSQSPRYKVAKRGQDVALRCDPISGHVSLFWYQQALGQGPEFLTYFQNEAQLDKSGLPSDRFFAERPEGSVSTLKIQRTQQEDSAVYLCASGYQGHYDYGYTFGSGTRLTVV.

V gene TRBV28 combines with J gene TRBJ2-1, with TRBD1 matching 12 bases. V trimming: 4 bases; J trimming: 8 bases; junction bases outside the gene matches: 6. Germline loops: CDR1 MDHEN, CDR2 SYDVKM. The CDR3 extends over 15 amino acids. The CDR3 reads CASSSGQGAGYEQFF. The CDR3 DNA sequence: TGTGCCAGCAGTTCGGGACAGGGGGCGGGCTATGAGCAGTTCTTC.

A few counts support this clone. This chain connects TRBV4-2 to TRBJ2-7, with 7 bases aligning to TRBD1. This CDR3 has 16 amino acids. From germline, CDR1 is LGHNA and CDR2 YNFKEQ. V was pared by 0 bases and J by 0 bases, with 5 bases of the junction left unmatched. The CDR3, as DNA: TGTGCCAGCAGCCAAGATCCTCCAGGGGGCTCCTACGAGCAGTACTTC. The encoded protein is CASSQDPPGGSYEQYF.

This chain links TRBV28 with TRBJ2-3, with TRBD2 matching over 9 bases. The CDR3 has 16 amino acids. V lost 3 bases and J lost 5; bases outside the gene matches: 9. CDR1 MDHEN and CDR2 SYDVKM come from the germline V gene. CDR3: CASSFPQREERDTQYF. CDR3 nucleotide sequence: TGTGCCAGCAGTTTTCCCCAGCGGGAGGAAAGAGATACGCAGTATTTT. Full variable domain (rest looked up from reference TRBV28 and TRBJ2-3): DVKVTQSSRYLVKRTGEKVFLECVQDMDHENMFWYRQDPGLGLRLIYFSYDVKMKEKGDIPEGYSVSREKKERFSLILESASTNQTSMYLCASSFPQREERDTQYFGPGTRLTVL.

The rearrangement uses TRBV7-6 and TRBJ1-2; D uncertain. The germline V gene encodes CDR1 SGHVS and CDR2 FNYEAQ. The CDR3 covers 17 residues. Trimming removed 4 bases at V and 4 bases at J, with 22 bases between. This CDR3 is CASSSNSNWQVPYGYTF. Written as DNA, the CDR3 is TGTGCCAGCAGCTCGAATTCCAACTGGCAGGTGCCCTATGGCTACACCTTC.

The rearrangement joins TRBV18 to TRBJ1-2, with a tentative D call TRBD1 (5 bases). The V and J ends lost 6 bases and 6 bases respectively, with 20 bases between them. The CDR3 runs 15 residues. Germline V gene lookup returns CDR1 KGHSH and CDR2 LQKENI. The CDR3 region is CASSHPPGAGDGYTF. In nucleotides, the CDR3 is TGTGCCAGCTCCCACCCCCCCGGGGCGGGGGATGGCTACACCTTC. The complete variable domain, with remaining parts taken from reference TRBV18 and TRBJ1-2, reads NAGVMQNPRHLVRRRGQEARLRCSPMKGHSHVYWYRQLPEEGLKFMVYLQKENIIDESGMPKERFSAEFPKEGPSILRIQQVVRGDSAAYFCASSHPPGAGDGYTFGSGTRLTVV.

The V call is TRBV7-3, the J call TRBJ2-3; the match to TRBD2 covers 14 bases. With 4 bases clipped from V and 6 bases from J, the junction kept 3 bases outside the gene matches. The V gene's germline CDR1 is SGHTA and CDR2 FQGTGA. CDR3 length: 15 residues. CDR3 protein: CASSSGLAGVDTQYF. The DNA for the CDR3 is TGTGCCAGCAGCTCGGGACTAGCGGGGGTCGATACGCAGTATTTT.